The rows below give T cell receptor beta chains drawn from one sample of a study of cytomegalovirus exposure and HLA in healthy donors. The assay was immunoSEQ multiplex PCR, and TCRdb's table has in-frame clones only and misses some. This repertoire shows some 100,000 clones, about 85% found once; its top ten account for 4% to 5.5%. Source material: PBMCs. These receptors all come from a man younger than 35 in good health and CMV-seropositive. Both conserved end residues are part of each CDR3. D genes are given only for firm matches. Clone size is not always given. Where it is, it says once, few, many or a class for expanded clones.

d_call,clone_size,v_call,j_call,cdr3_nt,cdr3_aa
.,.,TRBV27,TRBJ1-6,TGTGCCAGCAGCCCATCGGCCCTAACAGGAGGGCCTCGTGGGGCCCTCCACTTT,CASSPSALTGGPRGALHF
.,.,TRBV30,TRBJ1-2,TGTGCCTGGAGCACTGAACAGGGCCCTAACTATGGCTACACCTTC,CAWSTEQGPNYGYTF
TRBD1,few,TRBV6-4,TRBJ2-1,TGTGCCAGCAGTGACGGGACAGGGGGCAATGAGCAGTTCTTC,CASSDGTGGNEQFF
TRBD1,.,TRBV7-2,TRBJ2-3,TGTGCCAGCAGCTTCGACGACCGGGACAGGAACACAGATACGCAGTATTTT,CASSFDDRDRNTDTQYF
TRBD1,.,TRBV30,TRBJ1-1,TGTGCCTGGAGTGGGTGGGGACAGGGGTTGGAAGCTTTCTTT,CAWSGWGQGLEAFF
TRBD1,.,TRBV5-5,TRBJ1-1,TGTGCCAGCAGCTTAAGACAGGGCCCCCCTGGTACTGAAGCTTTCTTT,CASSLRQGPPGTEAFF
TRBD1,.,TRBV15,TRBJ1-2,TGTGCCACCAGCATTGACAGGGGGCGTAGGGGCTACACCTTC,CATSIDRGRRGYTF
TRBD1,.,TRBV4-2,TRBJ1-5,TGTGCCAGCAGCCTAGACAGGGGAGGCAATCAGCCCCAGCATTTT,CASSLDRGGNQPQHF
.,once,TRBV7-9,TRBJ1-1,TGTGCCAGCAGCCCGTTGGCCCGGAACACTGAAGCTTTCTTT,CASSPLARNTEAFF
.,.,TRBV4-1,TRBJ2-7,TGCGCCAGCAGCCAAGTGGGGATGGGGGCCGAGCAGTACTTC,CASSQVGMGAEQYF
TRBD1,.,TRBV4-3,TRBJ1-2,TGCGCCAGCAGCCGATCCCGGGACAGGGGAAGGTCGACATATGGCTACACCTTC,CASSRSRDRGRSTYGYTF
.,.,TRBV9,TRBJ2-1,TGTGCCAGCAGCGTAGGAGGAGGCCGGGCCTACAAGCAGTTCTTC,CASSVGGGRAYKQFF
TRBD1,.,TRBV5-5,TRBJ1-6,TGTGCCAGCCGGACAGGGCCAAATTCACCCCTCCACTTT,CASRTGPNSPLHF